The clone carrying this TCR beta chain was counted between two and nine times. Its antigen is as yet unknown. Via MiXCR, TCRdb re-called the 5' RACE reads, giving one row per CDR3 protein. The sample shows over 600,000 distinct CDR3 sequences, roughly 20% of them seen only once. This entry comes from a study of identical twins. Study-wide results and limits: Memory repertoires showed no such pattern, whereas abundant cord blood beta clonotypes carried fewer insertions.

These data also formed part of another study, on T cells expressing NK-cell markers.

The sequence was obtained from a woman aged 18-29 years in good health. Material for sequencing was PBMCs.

CDR3 coding DNA: TGTGCCAGCAGTCGGGGAGGGACTTCCTACGAGCAGTACTTC. It translates to CASSRGGTSYEQYF. This chain links TRBV12-3 or TRBV12-4 with TRBJ2-7, with 7 bases aligning to TRBD2. The junction had 5 bases not matched to a gene; V was cut back by 5 bases and J by 1 base. This CDR3 region has 14 residues.